The source of this T cell receptor beta chain is a study of T-cell reconstitution after alpha-beta-depleted transplantation in children (dated by TCRdb to about 2016). Notes on the research overall: Using TCR repertoire profiling, the study followed T-cell immune reconstitution in a quantitative way in children after TCRalphabeta/CD19-depleted allogeneic hematopoietic cell transplantation.

This clonotype was seen more than once but under ten times. This clone's antigen is unknown. Per-base qualities were not stored, and no clone one base away is much larger. Libraries came from PCR. The instrument given in TCRdb is Illumina HiSeq 2500. TCR library preparation used molecular barcoding, with unique molecular identifiers applied to normalize quantification of the TCRbeta repertoire. TCRdb took the public reads, trimmed them with fastp at Q25, ran MiXCR for clone calling and kept in-frame beta chains. Rows with one shared CDR3 protein collapse into an entry with the most common genes and DNA. This sample has roughly 200,000 distinct CDR3 sequences in its table, and less than 8% of those were observed once. The top ten clones comprise 3% of the sample. The CDR3 sequence holds 14 residues, the cysteine and phenylalanine included. The sequence is cut down to CDR3 DNA, 42 bases in frame from base 1. The germline V gene encodes CDR1 SGHVS and CDR2 FQNEAQ. The germline V and J ends show losses of 4 bases and 10 bases respectively, and no gene match explains 9 bases of the junction.

The chain links TRBV7-8 with TRBJ2-2, and 7 junctional nucleotides match TRBD2. This TCR was recovered from a human donor who donated a stem cell graft to a child with Wiskott-Aldrich syndrome. The specimen comprised PBMCs from the stem cell graft donor, sampled from the stem cell graft. The base sequence is TGTGCCAGCAGCTCCTTGAGACTAGCTGCGGAGCTGTTTTTT. This yields the protein CASSSLRLAAELFF.